This TCR beta chain was captured by sequencing in a study of Ad26.COV2.S vaccination and SARS-CoV-2 variants. Treatment of the sample: 19 received Ad26.COV2.S at low or high dose, single or two shots; 5 received placebo; per-sample allocation not given. At day 63 after the first vaccine or placebo injection, samples were drawn. Boston supplied an adult donor aged 18-55 years. Details on this clone: The target antigen is unknown.

CDR3 length: 13 amino acids. Trimming removed 6 bases from V and 0 bases from J, with 6 bases in between. Germline V gene data show CDR1 as SGHAT and CDR2 as FQNNGV. TCRdb's copy holds only in-frame clones and misses some; the assay was immunoSEQ multiplex PCR. Of 510,000 or so clones listed, around 88% were seen once; the top ten hold roughly 13%. Study-wide results and limits: Spike-specific responses of CD8+ and CD4+ T cells were reported to display substantial breadth after vaccination.

The V and J genes are TRBV11-2 and TRBJ1-5; D remains ambiguous. The specimen comprised peripheral blood, sampled in a trial of Ad26.COV2.S vaccine versus placebo. The clonotype originates from a person between 18 and 65 years old who received the Ad26.COV2.S COVID-19 vaccine or a placebo. The CDR3 bases are TGTGCCAGCAGTCATTTTAGCAATCAGCCCCAGCATTTT. Its translation is CASSHFSNQPQHF. Full variable domain (rest looked up from reference TRBV11-2 and TRBJ1-5): EAGVAQSPRYKIIEKRQSVAFWCNPISGHATLYWYQQILGQGPKLLIQFQNNGVVDDSQLPKDRFSAERLKGVDSTLKIQPAKLEDSAVYLCASSHFSNQPQHFGDGTRLSIL.